A single sample gave rise to the 10 T cell receptor beta chains below, sequenced in a study of T cell repertoires in cytomegalovirus infection. TCRdb redid the calling of the reads with MiXCR, one entry per CDR3 protein. Among around 260,000 distinct CDR3 sequences listed, roughly 9% were seen once. The material sequenced was PBMCs. All receptors derive from a human donor in good health (CMV status not recorded). Some clones in this sample may be carry-over from other donors' samples.

V gene TRBV6-5 combines with J gene TRBJ2-7; 9 nucleotides align to TRBD2. Unmatched junction bases numbered 7, after V lost 5 bases and J lost 2 bases. This CDR3 has 15 amino acids. Per the germline V gene, CDR1 is MNHEY and CDR2 is SVGAGI. The CDR3 loop is CASSDGASGTYEQYF. CDR3 DNA: TGTGCCAGCAGTGATGGGGCTAGCGGGACCTACGAGCAGTACTTC.

The rearrangement uses TRBV19 and TRBJ1-1; D perhaps matches TRBD1 (6 bases). There are 13 residues in the CDR3. CDR1 is LNHDA, CDR2 SQIVND, per germline (reference sequence). V was shortened by 4 bases and J by 6 bases, with 12 bases between the two germline ends. The CDR3 coding sequence is TGTGCCAGTAGTAACTTGGGGGGGCCTGAAGCTTTCTTT. Its protein is CASSNLGGPEAFF.

This clonotype showed up many times. The rearrangement joins TRBV6-6 to TRBJ2-1; D is uncertain. This CDR3 region has 15 residues. Germline values: CDR1 MNHNY, CDR2 SVGAGI (reference sequence). V was clipped by 0 bases and J by 2 bases, with 8 bases between them. The CDR3 loop reads CASSYSIFPYNEQFF. The DNA of the CDR3 is TGTGCCAGCAGTTACTCGATCTTTCCCTACAATGAGCAGTTCTTC.

Ten or more counts support this clonotype. This sequence joins TRBV7-6 and TRBJ2-7; 13 bases align to TRBD2. Germline assignment: CDR1 SGHVS and CDR2 FNYEAQ. The CDR3 totals 18 residues. The ends lost 5 bases at V and 5 bases at J; junction bases unmatched: 15. CDR3 nucleotides: TGTGCCAGCAGCCTCGTCGTGACTAGCGGGAGGTCTACCCACGAGCAGTACTTC. This sequence encodes CASSLVVTSGRSTHEQYF.

In this sample, this clonotype turned up a few times. The V call is TRBV29-1, the J call TRBJ2-7; D is possibly TRBD1 or TRBD2 (6 bases each). The CDR3 loop spans 12 amino acids. V gave up 7 bases and J gave up 0 bases, with 10 bases separating them. Germline V gene sequence: CDR1 SQVTM, CDR2 ANQGSEA. CDR3 protein: CSGRDTSYEQYF. The CDR3 DNA follows: TGCAGCGGGCGGGACACCTCCTACGAGCAGTACTTC.

This clonotype was found many times. This rearrangement joins TRBV7-2 to TRBJ1-2; TRBD1 is a possible D gene (5 bases). V lost 2 bases and J 7 bases, leaving 20 bases between the germline ends. The CDR3 contains 16 residues. Germline V CDR1 and CDR2: SGHTA, FQGNSA. The DNA for the CDR3 is TGTGCCAGCAGCTTAATCGGAATGGGGGGTATGAGTGGCTACACCTTC. Residues: CASSLIGMGGMSGYTF.

Ten or more counts support this clonotype. The CDR3 nucleotides are TGCGCCAGCAGCCCCCCCGGGGCGGGAGAGCAGTACTTC. Translation gives CASSPPGAGEQYF. The chain links TRBV4-3 to TRBJ2-7, with a weak D call TRBD2 (6 bases). The germline CDR1 and CDR2 sequences are LGHNA and YSLEER. This CDR3 has 13 residues. The V gene lost 4 bases and the J gene lost 7 bases, with 14 bases spanning the gap.

This clonotype has only a few counts. This chain connects TRBV7-6 to TRBJ1-3; D remains unclear. Trimming cost V 0 bases and J 0 bases, with 9 bases left between them. The CDR3 totals 16 residues. The germline V gene has CDR1 SGHVS and CDR2 FNYEAQ. The CDR3 sequence: CASSLAQAASGNTIYF. In DNA, the CDR3 is TGTGCCAGCAGCTTAGCGCAGGCTGCCTCTGGAAACACCATATATTTT.

This clonotype was recorded at least ten times. The genes are TRBV2 and TRBJ2-6; D assignment may be TRBD1 or TRBD2 (5 bases each). The CDR3 contains 14 residues. V lost 6 bases and J 2 bases, leaving 8 bases between the germline ends. Germline values: CDR1 SNHLY, CDR2 FYNNEI. The CDR3 here is CASSGTAGANVLTF. The CDR3, as DNA: TGTGCCAGCAGCGGGACCGCTGGGGCCAACGTCCTGACTTTC.

This clonotype was seen ten or more times. The rearrangement joins TRBV7-6 to TRBJ2-1; 15 bases align to TRBD2. There are 16 residues in the CDR3. Germline CDR1 SGHVS, CDR2 FNYEAQ. V was clipped by 5 bases and J by 9 bases; unmatched bases: 8. The CDR3 region is CASSPGTSGGSGEQFF. The DNA for the CDR3 is TGTGCCAGCAGCCCCGGGACTAGCGGGGGGTCGGGTGAGCAGTTCTTC.